This note documents a single T cell receptor (beta chain) sequence. The sample originates from a study of control samples from healthy donors and cancer patients. This CDR3 contains 17 residues. V was clipped by 1 base and J by 1 base, with 16 bases between them. Germline V CDR1 and CDR2: LNHNV, YYDKDF (reference sequence). The assay was immunoSEQ multiplex PCR, and TCRdb's table has in-frame clones only and misses some. This table holds tens of thousands of clones, around 87% found once. This chain links TRBV15 with TRBJ1-1; D possibly corresponds to TRBD1 (5 bases). Specimen: PBMCs. The sequence came from a man aged 60 to 69 with head and neck cancer. CDR3 DNA sequence: TGTGCCACCAGCAGAGGAGTTTCAGGGCAAGGGAACACTGAAGCTTTCTTT. This gives the protein CATSRGVSGQGNTEAFF. Filled out from reference TRBV15 and TRBJ1-1, the complete variable domain reads DAMVIQNPRYQVTQFGKPVTLSCSQTLNHNVMYWYQQKSSQAPKLLFHYYDKDFNNEADTPDNFQSRRPNTSFCFLDIRSPGLGDTAMYLCATSRGVSGQGNTEAFFGQGTRLTVV.